The T cell receptor beta chain described here comes from a study of blood T cells in healthy people across ages (dated by TCRdb to the mid-2010s). Study-wide context: Template switching captured roughly one uniquely barcoded TCR beta cDNA molecule per two T cells in model experiments. Age-related changes in TCR beta repertoire diversity were measured in the study by deep sequencing normalized with unique cDNA molecular identifiers. Four age groups were formed from the donors: young (average approximately 15 years), middle-aged (around 37), aged (62) and long-lived (less than 85). For two donors (one aged 18 to 29 and one aged 80 or older), the study analyzed two additional independent replicas of 1 million unique cDNA reads from the same blood draw. Donors of different ages were randomly distributed across sequencing lanes to avoid experimental bias. What the authors observed across the whole study: Compared with the aged group, the long-lived group had more naive CD4+ T cells, fewer expanded clones and increased TCR diversity, suggesting age selection. Donor CMV infection status was unknown, potentially confounding age-related changes in expanded clonotypes. As age increased, observed TCR beta diversity per million T cells dropped in a roughly linear way, and a significant reduction was already evident by age about 40. Conclusive comparison of naive and antigen-experienced compartments was prevented by the profiling of bulk unsorted PBMCs. Estimates of total diversity from one million sequenced T cells were regarded as lower bounds and underestimates. Observed TCR beta diversity correlated strongly with the percentage of naive T cells measured by flow cytometry.

Systemically healthy Caucasian individuals from Russia, roughly 40 in total and aged roughly 6 to 100 years, were included as donors. Approximately 11 milliliters of peripheral blood were drawn from each donor into EDTA-treated Vacutainer tubes. PBMCs were isolated by Ficoll-Paque density-gradient centrifugation, with at least 7 million obtained per sample. Total RNA, at least 5 micrograms per sample, was extracted from PBMCs with Trizol reagent. Naive CD45RAhigh/CD27high T cell percentages were measured by flow cytometry on a PBMC aliquot from every donor. About this clonotype: Its cognate antigen has yet to be identified. No qualities accompany the bases; no much larger clone lies one base away.

V ends up 4 bases short and J 2 bases short, with an unmatched junction base count of 2. The CDR3 sequence holds 14 residues, the cysteine and phenylalanine included. CDR3 DNA only is kept here, 42 bases in frame from base 1. CDR1 MNHEY and CDR2 SMNVEV are derived from the germline V gene (reference sequence). Library preparation used 5' RACE. Sequencer: Illumina HiSeq 2500. A second PCR of roughly 7 to 11 cycles was run with a J-beta primer mix and a sample-barcoded 5' primer. A template-switch 5' adaptor carrying 12 random nucleotides introduced a unique molecular identifier onto each TCR beta cDNA molecule. Each sample yielded at least 2.5 million CDR3-containing paired-end reads. First-strand cDNA was synthesized from all RNA with the Mint cDNA synthesis kit, primed by a TRBC-specific oligonucleotide. After uracil-DNA glycosylase treatment, a first 18-cycle PCR used universal primers M1SS and BC2_uni_R on all cDNA. In the paper's pipeline: Normalization of each sample was performed by random selection of 1 million high-quality reads, each carrying a distinct molecular identifier. Instead of being binned into consensus sequences, reads that shared molecular identifiers were thrown out. CDR3 identification, clonotype clustering and error correction used MiTCR with a Q25 quality threshold and the strictest error-elimination algorithm. A nonparametric unseen species model with Euler transformation was used to estimate a lower bound on total TCR beta diversity. TCRdb cleaned the public reads at Q25 with fastp, built clones with MiXCR and kept in-frame beta chains. Each entry merges the rows of one CDR3 protein and shows their most common DNA and genes. These V and J calls rely on TCRdb rather than the paper's analysis. The sample table contains approximately 940,000 distinct CDR3 sequences; only one count was recorded for roughly 52% of them. The biggest ten clones account for under 15% of the sample.

Sequencing used blood. The sequence was collected from a man aged 25-40 years in good health. This chain joins TRBV27 to TRBJ1-3, with 7 middle bases fitting TRBD1. DNA sequence: TGTGCCAGCAGTTCCGGGACAGCTGGAAACACCATATATTTT. It specifies CASSSGTAGNTIYF.